These T cell receptor beta chains were read from a single sample in a study of shared clonotypes between healthy human individuals. The table came from immunoSEQ multiplex PCR; TCRdb's copy has only in-frame clones and leaves some out. This sample carries 2,500,000 or so clones, approximately 94% of them seen once, and the ten largest clones take about 0.34%. The sequencing sample was made of naive CD4+ T cells from PBMCs. All receptors come from a young man in good health. Some clones in this sample may be carry-over from other donors' samples. The CDR3 runs from the conserved cysteine through the conserved F or W. Fields, in order: V gene, D gene, J gene, CDR3 DNA, CDR3 protein. The D gene is left open where the match is weak.

V: TRBV19
D: TRBD2
J: TRBJ2-1
DNA: TGTGCCAGTAACGCCGGGACTAGCGTTCACAATGAGCAGTTCTTC
CDR3: CASNAGTSVHNEQFF

V: TRBV5-4
D: .
J: TRBJ1-4
DNA: TGTGCCAGCAGCTTAGACCTTCGGGATGAAAAACTGTTTTTT
CDR3: CASSLDLRDEKLFF

V: TRBV28
D: .
J: TRBJ2-3
DNA: TGTGCCAGCAGAGTGGCGGGGGATACGCAGTATTTT
CDR3: CASRVAGDTQYF

V: TRBV5-1
D: .
J: TRBJ2-5
DNA: TGCGCCAGCAGCTTGGATCGGGGCGGGGAAGAGACCCAGTACTTC
CDR3: CASSLDRGGEETQYF

V: TRBV5-1
D: .
J: TRBJ1-3
DNA: TGCGCCAGCAAGGTTTCGGGCGGTCAAAACACCATATATTTT
CDR3: CASKVSGGQNTIYF

V: TRBV7-3
D: .
J: TRBJ2-5
DNA: TGTGCCAGCAGCCCGGTGGGACAAGAGACCCAGTACTTC
CDR3: CASSPVGQETQYF

V: TRBV12-2
D: .
J: TRBJ2-5
DNA: TGTGCAAGTCGCCCTGACCCCCGGGACGGTGGGGAAGAGACCCAGTACTTC
CDR3: CASRPDPRDGGEETQYF

V: TRBV5-1
D: .
J: TRBJ2-2
DNA: TGCGCCAGCAGCCCCAGACAGAACACCGGGGAGCTGTTTTTT
CDR3: CASSPRQNTGELFF

V: TRBV5-1
D: .
J: TRBJ2-7
DNA: TGCGCCAGCAGCCAATCTGACCCTACCTACGAGCAGTACTTC
CDR3: CASSQSDPTYEQYF

V: TRBV7-2
D: TRBD2
J: TRBJ2-7
DNA: TGTGCCAGCAGCCAAACTAGCGGGAGCTCCTACGAGCAGTACTTC
CDR3: CASSQTSGSSYEQYF

V: TRBV2
D: TRBD2
J: TRBJ2-7
DNA: TGTGCCAGCATTCAGCGGGAGGCCGACTTC
CDR3: CASIQREADF